This passage covers 6 T cell receptor beta chains from one sample sequenced in a study of T cell changes during pregnancy in multiple sclerosis. Sequencing used immunoSEQ multiplex PCR; TCRdb keeps in-frame clones, though not all of them. The sample lists fewer than 85,000 clones, about 95% occurring once. The sequences come from peripheral blood, collected in the second trimester of pregnancy. All receptors derive from a female donor with multiple sclerosis, enrolled in a pregnancy study.

V is TRBV5-5 and J is TRBJ2-7; D is perhaps TRBD2 (5 bases). Germline CDR1 and CDR2: SGHKS and YYEKEE (reference sequence). The V and J ends lost 4 bases and 2 bases respectively, with 13 bases between them. This CDR3 region has 14 residues. CDR3 region: CASSHPGRAYEQYF. The CDR3 bases are TGTGCCAGCAGCCACCCGGGGAGAGCCTACGAGCAGTACTTC.

V usage is TRBV6-6 and J usage is TRBJ1-2; 8 positions agree with TRBD1. Germline assignment: CDR1 MNHNY and CDR2 SVGAGI (reference sequence). J was trimmed by 4 bases and V by 7 bases; bases with no gene match: 2. The CDR3 loop spans 12 amino acids. CDR3 bases: TGTGCCAGCAATGACAGGGGCTATGGCTACACCTTC. Translating it yields CASNDRGYGYTF.

This chain joins TRBV7-2 and TRBJ2-1; 9 positions agree with TRBD2. The CDR3 is 17 amino acids. V lost 4 bases and J lost 4; bases outside the gene matches: 11. Germline CDR1 and CDR2: SGHTA and FQGNSA. Here the CDR3 DNA reads TGTGCCAGCAGCTATCATAGCGGGAGCCGCCTTTACAATGAGCAGTTCTTC. As protein: CASSYHSGSRLYNEQFF.

The chain joins TRBV10-3 to TRBJ2-3; 9 bases agree with TRBD2. V was pared by 5 bases and J by 1 base, with 4 bases of the junction left unmatched. The CDR3 is 15 residues long. Germline values: CDR1 ENHRY, CDR2 SYGVKD. In DNA form, the CDR3 reads TGTGCCATCAGTCTGCGGGAGGGGGGCACAGATACGCAGTATTTT. It is translated as CAISLREGGTDTQYF.

J is TRBJ2-5 and V is TRBV7-8; maybe TRBD1 (6 bases). The CDR3 spans 14 residues. The germline CDR1 and CDR2 sequences are SGHVS and FQNEAQ. V was pared by 4 bases and J by 7 bases, with 16 bases between. The CDR3 sequence: CASSSRQAVGTQYF. The CDR3 nucleotides are TGTGCCAGCAGCTCCCGACAGGCGGTGGGGACCCAGTACTTC. Based on the CDR3 plus reference TRBV7-8 and TRBJ2-5, the full variable domain is GAGVSQSPRYKVAKRGQDVALRCDPISGHVSLFWYQQALGQGPEFLTYFQNEAQLDKSGLPSDRFFAERPEGSVSTLKIQRTQQEDSAVYLCASSSRQAVGTQYFGPGTRLLVL.

The V call is TRBV5-1, the J call TRBJ2-1; possibly TRBD1 for D (7 bases). The germline gives CDR1 SGHRS, CDR2 YFSETQ. The V gene lost 4 bases and the J gene lost 8 bases, with 31 bases spanning the gap. The CDR3 contains 19 residues. The CDR3: CASSIRGFPPGVDGHEQFF. As DNA, the CDR3 is TGCGCCAGCAGCATCAGGGGGTTCCCACCGGGAGTTGACGGCCATGAGCAGTTCTTC.